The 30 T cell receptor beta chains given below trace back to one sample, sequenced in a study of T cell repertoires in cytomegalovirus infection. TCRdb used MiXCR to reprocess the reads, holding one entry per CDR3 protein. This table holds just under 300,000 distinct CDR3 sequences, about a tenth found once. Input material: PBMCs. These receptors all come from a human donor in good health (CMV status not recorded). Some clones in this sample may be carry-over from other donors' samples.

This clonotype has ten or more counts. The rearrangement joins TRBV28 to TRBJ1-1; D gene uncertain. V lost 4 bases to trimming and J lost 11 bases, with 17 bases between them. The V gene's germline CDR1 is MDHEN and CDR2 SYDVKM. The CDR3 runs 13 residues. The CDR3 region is CASSYQPFSEAFF. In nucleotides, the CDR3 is TGTGCCAGCAGTTATCAACCCTTCTCGGAGGCTTTCTTT.

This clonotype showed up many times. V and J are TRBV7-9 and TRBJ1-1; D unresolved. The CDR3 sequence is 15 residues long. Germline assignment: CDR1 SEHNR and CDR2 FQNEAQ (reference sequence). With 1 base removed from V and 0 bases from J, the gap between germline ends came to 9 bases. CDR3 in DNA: TGTGCCAGCAGCTTAGAACTCCACCTGAACACTGAAGCTTTCTTT. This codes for CASSLELHLNTEAFF.

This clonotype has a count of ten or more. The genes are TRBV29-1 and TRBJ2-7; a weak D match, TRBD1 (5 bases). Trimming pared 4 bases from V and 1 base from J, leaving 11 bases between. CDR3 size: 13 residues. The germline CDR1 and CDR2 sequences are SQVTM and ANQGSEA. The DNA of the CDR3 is TGCAGCGTTGGTTTGGCAGGGTCCTACGAGCAGTACGTC. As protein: CSVGLAGSYEQYV.

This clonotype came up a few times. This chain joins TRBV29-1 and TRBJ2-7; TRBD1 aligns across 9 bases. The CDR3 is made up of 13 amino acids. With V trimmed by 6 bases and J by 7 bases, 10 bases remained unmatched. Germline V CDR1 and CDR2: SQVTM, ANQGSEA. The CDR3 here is CSVRMDRGSEQYF. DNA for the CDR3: TGCAGCGTCCGGATGGACAGGGGCTCGGAGCAGTACTTC.

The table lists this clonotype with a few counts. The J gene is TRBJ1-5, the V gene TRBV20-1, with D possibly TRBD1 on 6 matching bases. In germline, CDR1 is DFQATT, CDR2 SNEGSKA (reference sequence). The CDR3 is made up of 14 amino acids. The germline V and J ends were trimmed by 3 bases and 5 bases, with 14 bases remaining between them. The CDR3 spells CSASGRGWDQPQHF. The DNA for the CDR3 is TGCAGTGCTAGTGGCAGGGGATGGGATCAGCCCCAGCATTTT.

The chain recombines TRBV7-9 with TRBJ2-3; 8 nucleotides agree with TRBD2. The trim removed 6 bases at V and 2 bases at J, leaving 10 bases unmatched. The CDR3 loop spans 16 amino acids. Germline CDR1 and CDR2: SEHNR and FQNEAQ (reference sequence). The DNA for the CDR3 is TGTGCCAGCAGAGTTCTAAGCGGGGGACTCACAGATACGCAGTATTTT. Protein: CASRVLSGGLTDTQYF.

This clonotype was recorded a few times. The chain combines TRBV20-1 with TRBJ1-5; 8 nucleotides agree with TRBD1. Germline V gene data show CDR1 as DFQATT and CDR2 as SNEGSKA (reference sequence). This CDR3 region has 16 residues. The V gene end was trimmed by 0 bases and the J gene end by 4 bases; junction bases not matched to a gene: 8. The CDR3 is CSARDGAGGRNQPQHF. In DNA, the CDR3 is TGCAGTGCTAGAGATGGGGCAGGGGGCCGGAATCAGCCCCAGCATTTT.

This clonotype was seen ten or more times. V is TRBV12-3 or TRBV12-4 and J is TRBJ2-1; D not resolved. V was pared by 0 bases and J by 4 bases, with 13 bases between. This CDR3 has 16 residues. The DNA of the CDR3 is TGTGCCAGCAGTTTAGCGATAATAGGGTCTTACAATGAGCAGTTCTTC. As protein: CASSLAIIGSYNEQFF.

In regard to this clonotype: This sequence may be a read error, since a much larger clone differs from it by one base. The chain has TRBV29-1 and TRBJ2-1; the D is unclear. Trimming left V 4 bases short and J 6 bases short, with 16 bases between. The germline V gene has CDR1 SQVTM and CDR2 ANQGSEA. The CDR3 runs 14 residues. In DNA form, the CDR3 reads TGCAGCGTTGCTTTGGTCTTCAGCTTCAATGAGCAGTTCTTC. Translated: CSVALVFSFNEQFF.

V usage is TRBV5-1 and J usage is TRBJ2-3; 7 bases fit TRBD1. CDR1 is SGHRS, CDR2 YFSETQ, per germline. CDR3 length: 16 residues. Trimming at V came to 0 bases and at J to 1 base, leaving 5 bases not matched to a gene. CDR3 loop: CASSLAQGVGTDTQYF. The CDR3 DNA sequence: TGCGCCAGCAGCTTGGCTCAGGGGGTGGGCACAGATACGCAGTATTTT. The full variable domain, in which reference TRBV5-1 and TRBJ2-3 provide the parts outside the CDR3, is KAGVTQTPRYLIKTRGQQVTLSCSPISGHRSVSWYQQTPGQGLQFLFEYFSETQRNKGNFPGRFSGRQFSNSRSEMNVSTLELGDSALYLCASSLAQGVGTDTQYFGPGTRLTVL.

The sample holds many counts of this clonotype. The CDR3 bases are TGTGCCAGCAGCTTGGTTATTTTGAAGACTACCGAACACACTGAAGCTTTCTTT. This sequence encodes CASSLVILKTTEHTEAFF. The V gene is TRBV5-6, the J gene TRBJ1-1; D gene uncertain. This CDR3 region has 18 residues. Germline V CDR1 and CDR2: SGHDT, YYEEEE. Between the trimmed V and J ends, which lost 0 bases and 3 bases, there was a span of 21 bases.

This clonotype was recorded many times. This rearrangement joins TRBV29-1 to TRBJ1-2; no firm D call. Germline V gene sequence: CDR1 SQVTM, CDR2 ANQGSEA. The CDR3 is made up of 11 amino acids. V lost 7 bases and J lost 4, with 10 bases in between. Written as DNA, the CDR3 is TGCAGCGATATTCAGCCCTATGGCTACACCTTC. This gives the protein CSDIQPYGYTF. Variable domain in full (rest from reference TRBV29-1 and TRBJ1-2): SAVISQKPSRDICQRGTSLTIQCQVDSQVTMMFWYRQQPGQSLTLIATANQGSEATYESGFVIDKFPISRPNLTFSTLTVSNMSPEDSSIYLCSDIQPYGYTFGSGTRLTVV.

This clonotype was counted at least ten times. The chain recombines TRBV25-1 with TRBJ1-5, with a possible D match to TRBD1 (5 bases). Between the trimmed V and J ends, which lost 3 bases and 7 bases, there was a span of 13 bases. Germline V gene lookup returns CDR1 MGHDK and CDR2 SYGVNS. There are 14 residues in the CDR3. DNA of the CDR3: TGTGCCAGCAGTGAGCGCGCTGGGACGCAGCCCCAGCATTTT. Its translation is CASSERAGTQPQHF.

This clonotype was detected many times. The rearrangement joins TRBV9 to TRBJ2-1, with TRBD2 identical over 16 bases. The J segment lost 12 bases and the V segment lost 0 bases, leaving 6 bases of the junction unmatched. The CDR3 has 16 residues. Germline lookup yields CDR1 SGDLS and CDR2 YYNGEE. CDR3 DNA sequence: TGTGCCAGCAGCGTAGAGGGACTAGCGGGGGGGCCTCGGCAGTTCTTC. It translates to CASSVEGLAGGPRQFF.

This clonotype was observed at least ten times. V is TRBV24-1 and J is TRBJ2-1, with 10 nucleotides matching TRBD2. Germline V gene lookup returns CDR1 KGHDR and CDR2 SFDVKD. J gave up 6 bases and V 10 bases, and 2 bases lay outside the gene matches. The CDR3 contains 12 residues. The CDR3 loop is CATWTSGNEQFF. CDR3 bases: TGTGCCACTTGGACTAGCGGCAATGAGCAGTTCTTC.

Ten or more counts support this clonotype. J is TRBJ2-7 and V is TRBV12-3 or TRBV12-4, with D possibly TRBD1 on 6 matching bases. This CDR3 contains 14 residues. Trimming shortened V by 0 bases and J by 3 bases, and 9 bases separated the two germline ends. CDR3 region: CASSLAGGDYEQYF. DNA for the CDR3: TGTGCCAGCAGTTTAGCTGGGGGCGACTACGAGCAGTACTTC.

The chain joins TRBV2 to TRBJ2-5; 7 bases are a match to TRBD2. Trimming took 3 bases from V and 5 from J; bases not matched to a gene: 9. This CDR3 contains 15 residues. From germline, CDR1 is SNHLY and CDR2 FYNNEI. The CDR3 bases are TGTGCCAGCAGTGATCGGGGGGTCTCTTACGAGACCCAGTACTTC. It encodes CASSDRGVSYETQYF.

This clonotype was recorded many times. CDR3 sequence (DNA): TGTGCCAGCAGTTTAAGACAGGGGACCACAGATACGCAGTATTTT. Translated, it gives CASSLRQGTTDTQYF. The J gene is TRBJ2-3, the V gene TRBV6-2 or TRBV6-3; 8 nucleotides match TRBD1. The CDR3 spans 15 residues. V was pared by 4 bases and J by 2 bases, with 5 bases of the junction left unmatched. Germline V gives CDR1 MNHEY, CDR2 SVGEGT.

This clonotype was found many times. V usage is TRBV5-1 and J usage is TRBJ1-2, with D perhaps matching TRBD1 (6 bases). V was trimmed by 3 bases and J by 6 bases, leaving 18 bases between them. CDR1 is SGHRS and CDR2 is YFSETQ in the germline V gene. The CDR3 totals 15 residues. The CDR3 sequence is CASSSLTTGRHGYTF. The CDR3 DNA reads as TGCGCCAGCAGCTCCTTAACCACAGGGAGACATGGCTACACCTTC.

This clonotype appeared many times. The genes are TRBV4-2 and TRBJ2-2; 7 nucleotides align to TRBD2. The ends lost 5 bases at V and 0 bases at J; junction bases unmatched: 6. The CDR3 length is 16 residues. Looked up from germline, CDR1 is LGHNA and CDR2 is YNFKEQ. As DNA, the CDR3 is TGTGCCAGCAGCACGAGACTAGCAGCGAACACCGGGGAGCTGTTTTTT. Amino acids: CASSTRLAANTGELFF.

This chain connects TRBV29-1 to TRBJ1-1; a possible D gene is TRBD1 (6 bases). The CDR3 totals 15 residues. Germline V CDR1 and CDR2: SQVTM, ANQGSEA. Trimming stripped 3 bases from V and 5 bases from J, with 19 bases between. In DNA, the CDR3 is TGCAGCGTTGACCCGACAGGCCTCCTAAGGACTGAAGCTTTCTTT. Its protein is CSVDPTGLLRTEAFF.

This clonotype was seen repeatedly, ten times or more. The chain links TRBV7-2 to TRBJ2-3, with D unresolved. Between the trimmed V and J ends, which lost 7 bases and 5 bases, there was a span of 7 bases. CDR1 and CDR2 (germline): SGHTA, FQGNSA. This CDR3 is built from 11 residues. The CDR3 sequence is CASTGRDTQYF. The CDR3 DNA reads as TGTGCCAGCACCGGGCGAGATACGCAGTATTTT. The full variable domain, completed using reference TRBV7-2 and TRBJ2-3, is GAGVSQSPSNKVTEKGKDVELRCDPISGHTALYWYRQSLGQGLEFLIYFQGNSAPDKSGLPSDRFSAERTGGSVSTLTIQRTQQEDSAVYLCASTGRDTQYFGPGTRLTVL.

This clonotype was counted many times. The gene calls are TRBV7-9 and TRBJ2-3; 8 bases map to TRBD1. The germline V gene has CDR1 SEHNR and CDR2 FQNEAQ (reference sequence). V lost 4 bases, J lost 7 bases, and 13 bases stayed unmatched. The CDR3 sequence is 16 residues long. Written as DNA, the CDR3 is TGTGCCAGCAGCTCGGGGACAGGCGGTGGTATGAATACGCAGTATTTT. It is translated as CASSSGTGGGMNTQYF. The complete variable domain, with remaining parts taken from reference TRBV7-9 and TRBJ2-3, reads DTGVSQNPRHKITKRGQNVTFRCDPISEHNRLYWYRQTLGQGPEFLTYFQNEAQLEKSRLLSDRFSAERPKGSFSTLEIQRTEQGDSAMYLCASSSGTGGGMNTQYFGPGTRLTVL.

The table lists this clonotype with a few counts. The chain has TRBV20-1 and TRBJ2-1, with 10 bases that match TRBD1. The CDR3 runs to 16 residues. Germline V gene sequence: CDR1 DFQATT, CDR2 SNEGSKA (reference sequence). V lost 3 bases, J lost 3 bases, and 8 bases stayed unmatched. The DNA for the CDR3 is TGCAGTGCTAGCATACCGGGACAGGGGCTCTACAATGAGCAGTTCTTC. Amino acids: CSASIPGQGLYNEQFF.

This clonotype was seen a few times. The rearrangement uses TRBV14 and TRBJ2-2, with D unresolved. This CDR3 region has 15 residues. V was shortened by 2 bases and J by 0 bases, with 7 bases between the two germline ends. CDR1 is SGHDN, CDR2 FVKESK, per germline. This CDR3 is CASSQRTANTGELFF. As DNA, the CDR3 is TGTGCCAGCAGCCAAAGGACGGCGAACACCGGGGAGCTGTTTTTT.

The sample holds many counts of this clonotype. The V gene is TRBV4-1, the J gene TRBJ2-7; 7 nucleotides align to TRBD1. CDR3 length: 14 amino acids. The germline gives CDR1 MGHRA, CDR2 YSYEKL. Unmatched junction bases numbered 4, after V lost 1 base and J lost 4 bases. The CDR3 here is CASSQGTGDYEQYF. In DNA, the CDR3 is TGCGCCAGCAGCCAAGGGACAGGAGATTACGAGCAGTACTTC.

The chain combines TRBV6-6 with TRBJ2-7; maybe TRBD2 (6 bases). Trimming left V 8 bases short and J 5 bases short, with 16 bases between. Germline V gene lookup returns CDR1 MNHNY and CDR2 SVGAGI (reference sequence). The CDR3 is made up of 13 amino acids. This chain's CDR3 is CASRGPGDNEQYF. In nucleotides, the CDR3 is TGTGCCAGCCGGGGCCCGGGAGATAACGAGCAGTACTTC.

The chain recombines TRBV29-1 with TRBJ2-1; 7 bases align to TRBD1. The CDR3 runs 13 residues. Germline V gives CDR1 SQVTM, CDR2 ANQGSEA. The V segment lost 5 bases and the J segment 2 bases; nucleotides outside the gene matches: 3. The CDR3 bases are TGCAGCGTTTACAGGGGAACCTACAATGAGCAGTTCTTC. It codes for CSVYRGTYNEQFF.

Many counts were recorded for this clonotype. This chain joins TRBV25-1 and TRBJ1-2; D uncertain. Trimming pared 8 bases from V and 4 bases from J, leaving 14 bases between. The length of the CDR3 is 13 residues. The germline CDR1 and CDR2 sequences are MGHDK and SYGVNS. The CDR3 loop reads CASGSAGPYGYTF. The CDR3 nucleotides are TGTGCCAGCGGCTCAGCAGGCCCCTATGGCTACACCTTC.

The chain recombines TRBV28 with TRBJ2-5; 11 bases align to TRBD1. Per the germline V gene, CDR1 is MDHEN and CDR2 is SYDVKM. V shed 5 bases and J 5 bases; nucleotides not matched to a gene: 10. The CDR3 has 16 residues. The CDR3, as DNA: TGTGCCAGCAGTCCCCGGACAGGGGGCGCGCGGGAGACCCAGTACTTC. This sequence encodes CASSPRTGGARETQYF.